This T cell receptor (beta chain) is from a study of CD4 T cells in relation to SARS-CoV-2 and coronaviruses. After removal of 2 bases from V and 4 bases from J, the junction contained 4 bases not matched to a gene. Germline V gives CDR1 GTSNPN, CDR2 SVGIG (reference sequence). The CDR3 consists of 13 residues. Deep TCR-beta sequencing used DNA from uncultured naive and memory CD4+ T cells. The data were produced by immunoSEQ multiplex PCR, yet TCRdb's version contains in-frame clones alone and is incomplete. The repertoire holds 50,000 to 70,000 clones, with about 89% as singletons. CD4+ T cells from unexposed donors were obtained before the COVID-19 pandemic (2011-2018). Cryopreserved PBMCs were CD4-enriched, then split into naive and memory cells. Study-wide findings and caveats: The assay detects memory recall responses, not culture-primed primary responses.

Details on this clone: What it recognizes is unknown.

This clonotype originated in a human donor in good health. V usage is TRBV30 and J usage is TRBJ1-1, with 7 bases matching TRBD1. Input material: memory CD4+ T cells from PBMCs. CDR3 protein: CAWSRQGGTEAFF. The CDR3 DNA reads as TGTGCCTGGAGTCGACAGGGTGGCACTGAAGCTTTCTTT. The variable domain in full, with the rest retrieved from reference TRBV30 and TRBJ1-1, is SQTIHQWPATLVQPVGSPLSLECTVEGTSNPNLYWYRQAAGRGLQLLFYSVGIGQISSEVPQNLSASRPQDRQFILSSKKLLLSDSGFYLCAWSRQGGTEAFFGQGTRLTVV.